The next 27 T cell receptor beta chains were all read from a single sample in a study of blood T cell repertoires in COVID-19 (dated by TCRdb to 2018 to 2021). Receptor amplification or capture employed the immunoSEQ multiplex PCR assay. Entries here come from immuneACCESS through TCRdb and include only in-frame sequences with V and J called. Some clones fail to appear in such tables; in the studies checked, an unresolved V gene covers under half of the shortfall, and the cause of the remainder is unknown. The sample records a few hundred thousand clones, roughly 80% of which are singletons. About 10% of the sample comes from the top ten. The sequenced sample was peripheral blood. Receptors originate from a woman at least 80 years old with acute or convalescent COVID-19.

In its sample, this clone was seen many times. The rearrangement joins TRBV4-1 to TRBJ2-4; D is unresolved. This CDR3 has 14 amino acids. V was trimmed by 1 base and J by 8 bases, leaving 12 bases between them. The germline CDR1 and CDR2 sequences are MGHRA and YSYEKL. In nucleotides, the CDR3 is TGCGCCAGCAGCCAAGGACCGGTTCGGGACATTCAGTACTTC. Its translation is CASSQGPVRDIQYF.

Note on this clone: Other DNA sequences in this specimen translate into the identical CDR3. The rearrangement links TRBV7-9 to TRBJ2-7, with a tentative D call TRBD1 (6 bases). Per the germline V gene, CDR1 is SEHNR and CDR2 is FQNEAQ (reference sequence). The V gene lost 3 bases and the J gene lost 0 bases, with 12 bases spanning the gap. The CDR3 contains 15 residues. The CDR3 bases are TGTGCCAGCAGCTTTGGTCCAGGGGACTCCTACGAGCAGTACTTC. Translating it yields CASSFGPGDSYEQYF.

The CDR3: CASSPRPDSLYSNQPQHF. CDR3 DNA sequence: TGTGCCAGCAGTCCGAGGCCGGACAGCCTCTATAGCAATCAGCCCCAGCATTTT. V usage is TRBV27 and J usage is TRBJ1-5; D possibly corresponds to TRBD1 (6 bases). This CDR3 is 18 amino acids long. CDR1 MNHEY and CDR2 SMNVEV come from the germline V gene (reference sequence). Trimming shortened V by 5 bases and J by 0 bases, and 20 bases separated the two germline ends.

The V gene is TRBV18, the J gene TRBJ2-2; the match to TRBD1 covers 9 bases. The CDR3 is 16 amino acids. Trimming cost V 4 bases and J 6 bases; bases outside gene matches: 9. Germline V CDR1 and CDR2: KGHSH, LQKENI. The CDR3 loop reads CASSLRTGDPSGELFF. CDR3 bases: TGTGCCAGCTCACTAAGGACAGGGGATCCATCCGGGGAGCTGTTTTTT.

V is TRBV9 and J is TRBJ1-1, with 7 bases that match TRBD1. This CDR3 is 15 amino acids long. V lost 4 bases, J lost 3 bases, and 9 bases stayed unmatched. Germline CDR1 and CDR2: SGDLS and YYNGEE. The CDR3 reads CASSPRQGLDTEAFF. Written as DNA, the CDR3 is TGTGCCAGCAGCCCCAGACAGGGTTTGGACACTGAAGCTTTCTTT.

The chain links TRBV5-5 to TRBJ2-1; tentatively, D is TRBD1 (5 bases). The CDR3 has 15 amino acids. Between the trimmed V and J ends, which lost 2 bases and 2 bases, there was a span of 11 bases. Germline values: CDR1 SGHKS, CDR2 YYEKEE (reference sequence). CDR3 residues: CASSLLQGTYNEQFF. The CDR3 DNA follows: TGTGCCAGCAGCTTACTCCAGGGAACCTACAATGAGCAGTTCTTC.

This sequence joins TRBV18 and TRBJ2-4; 10 bases line up with TRBD1. Losses at the gene ends were 4 bases for V and 8 bases for J; bases not matched to a gene: 2. This CDR3 comprises 13 residues. Per the germline V gene, CDR1 is KGHSH and CDR2 is LQKENI. The CDR3 DNA sequence: TGTGCCAGCTCACGAGGGACAGGGGACATTCAGTACTTC. This translates into CASSRGTGDIQYF.

The CDR3, as DNA: TGTGCCAGTAGACCCAACGGACAGGGGGAGTTGAATGAGCAGTTCTTC. This sequence encodes CASRPNGQGELNEQFF. The rearrangement uses TRBV19 and TRBJ2-1; the match to TRBD1 covers 10 bases. This CDR3 is 16 amino acids long. Germline loops: CDR1 LNHDA, CDR2 SQIVND (reference sequence). V trimming: 6 bases; J trimming: 7 bases; junction bases outside the gene matches: 12.

The genes are TRBV24-1 and TRBJ1-5; the D is unclear. The V end lost 5 bases, the J end lost 0 bases, and 13 bases lay between the germline ends. Per the germline V gene, CDR1 is KGHDR and CDR2 is SFDVKD. CDR3 length: 16 amino acids. CDR3 protein: CATSGGSGVSNQPQHF. In DNA, the CDR3 is TGTGCCACCAGTGGCGGGTCCGGGGTTAGCAATCAGCCCCAGCATTTT.

The chain is built from TRBV6-2 or TRBV6-3 and TRBJ1-4, with unresolved D. CDR1 and CDR2 from the germline V gene are MNHEY and SVGEGT. The CDR3 sequence is 15 residues long. The V gene lost 0 bases and the J gene lost 2 bases, with 7 bases spanning the gap. This chain's CDR3 is CASSYSEATNEKLFF. The CDR3 region has the DNA TGTGCCAGCAGTTACTCTGAGGCGACTAATGAAAAACTGTTTTTT.

The rearrangement uses TRBV11-2 and TRBJ2-3; D might be TRBD2 (5 bases). Germline CDR1 reads SGHAT; CDR2 reads FQNNGV. Trimming took 3 bases from V and 2 from J, leaving 9 bases between them. The CDR3 has 14 amino acids. In nucleotides, the CDR3 is TGTGCCAGCAGCTTCGGACTGATCACAGATACGCAGTATTTT. The encoded protein is CASSFGLITDTQYF.

As concerns this clone: The sample has other DNA sequences that encode this CDR3 too. V gene TRBV23-1 combines with J gene TRBJ2-3; 9 bases map to TRBD1. TRBV23-1 is an ORF, and what it does is uncertain. The CDR3 consists of 17 residues. J was trimmed by 6 bases and V by 2 bases; bases with no gene match: 12. The CDR3 spells CASSQGPHRGPTDTQYF. The CDR3 DNA is TGCGCCAGCAGTCAAGGCCCTCACAGGGGGCCCACGGATACGCAGTATTTT.

The CDR3 DNA reads as TGTGCCAGTAGTATCCGTTACAGTAGCGGGAGCCAAGAGACCCAGTACTTC. The encoded protein is CASSIRYSSGSQETQYF. The chain is built from TRBV19 and TRBJ2-5; 9 positions match TRBD2. CDR3 length equals 17 residues. Germline CDR1 reads LNHDA; CDR2 reads SQIVND (reference sequence). V gave up 3 bases and J gave up 1 base; unmatched junction bases: 9.

V gene TRBV7-9 combines with J gene TRBJ1-2; the match to TRBD1 covers 7 bases. CDR3 length: 15 residues. Germline CDR1 reads SEHNR; CDR2 reads FQNEAQ (reference sequence). V lost 5 bases to trimming and J lost 6 bases; unmatched junction nucleotides: 12. The CDR3 DNA reads as TGTGCCAGCAGCCTAGATCTGGGACAGCGACATGGCTACACCTTC. The encoded protein is CASSLDLGQRHGYTF.

The gene calls are TRBV18 and TRBJ1-5; possibly TRBD1 for D (5 bases). Germline values: CDR1 KGHSH, CDR2 LQKENI. V was pared by 4 bases and J by 1 base, with 11 bases between. The CDR3 totals 15 residues. CDR3 loop: CASSLGTRSNQPQHF. The CDR3 bases are TGTGCCAGCTCACTAGGGACTAGGAGCAATCAGCCCCAGCATTTT.

To note about this clone: The junction shows a germline mismatch at one end, possibly a read error. This chain connects TRBV5-6 to TRBJ2-2, with 13 bases matching TRBD2. The germline CDR1 and CDR2 sequences are SGHDT and YYEEEE. This CDR3 is 18 amino acids long. CDR3 loop: CASGLIGGTSGVTGELFF. The CDR3, as DNA: TGTGCCAGCGGCTTAATAGGCGGGACTAGCGGGGTAACCGGGGAGCTGTTTTTT. The full variable domain, with the rest looked up from reference TRBV5-6 and TRBJ2-2, is DAGVTQSPTHLIKTRGQQVTLRCSPKSGHDTVSWYQQALGQGPQFIFQYYEEEERQRGNFPDRFSGHQFPNYSSELNVNALLLGDSALYLCASGLIGGTSGVTGELFFGEGSRLTVL.

This rearrangement joins TRBV18 to TRBJ1-1; D may be TRBD1 (5 bases). V was cut by 3 bases and J by 7 bases, with 12 bases left in between. This CDR3 contains 13 residues. The germline CDR1 and CDR2 sequences are KGHSH and LQKENI. The CDR3 region has the DNA TGTGCCAGCTCACCTCGACAGACAGTTGAAGCTTTCTTT. Its translation: CASSPRQTVEAFF.

The chain recombines TRBV20-1 with TRBJ1-5; no reliable D call. V was trimmed by 3 bases and J by 0 bases, leaving 9 bases between them. The CDR3 totals 14 residues. Germline CDR1 is DFQATT and CDR2 is SNEGSKA (reference sequence). For the CDR3, the DNA is TGCAGTGCTAGTTACGGTTATAGCAATCAGCCCCAGCATTTT. Translating it yields CSASYGYSNQPQHF.

This clone has only a few counts. The chain joins TRBV30 to TRBJ1-1; possibly TRBD1 for D (5 bases). This CDR3 has 14 residues. Per the germline V gene, CDR1 is GTSNPN and CDR2 is SVGIG (reference sequence). The V end lost 2 bases, the J end lost 5 bases, and 15 bases lay between the germline ends. CDR3 sequence: CAWSKGLEGTEAFF. The CDR3 nucleotides read TGTGCCTGGAGTAAAGGACTAGAGGGGACTGAAGCTTTCTTT.

V and J are TRBV6-1 and TRBJ2-5; unclear D gene. CDR1 is MNHNS, CDR2 SASEGT, per germline. This CDR3 is 13 amino acids long. The V and J ends lost 3 bases and 1 base respectively, with 6 bases between them. The CDR3 loop reads CASSEQVQETQYF. Written as DNA, the CDR3 is TGTGCCAGCAGTGAGCAGGTCCAAGAGACCCAGTACTTC.

The rearrangement joins TRBV19 to TRBJ2-3; D is unresolved. This CDR3 has 11 amino acids. CDR1 LNHDA and CDR2 SQIVND come from the germline V gene (reference sequence). The V end lost 6 bases, the J end lost 6 bases, and 7 bases lay between the germline ends. The CDR3 loop reads CASSHFDTQYF. The CDR3 DNA is TGTGCCAGTAGCCATTTCGATACGCAGTATTTT.

To note about this clone: Other DNA sequences from this sample encode an identical CDR3 as well. This chain links TRBV30 with TRBJ1-5; 7 bases agree with TRBD1. Germline V gene sequence: CDR1 GTSNPN, CDR2 SVGIG (reference sequence). V trimming: 3 bases; J trimming: 4 bases; junction bases outside the gene matches: 3. This CDR3 comprises 13 residues. The CDR3, as DNA: TGTGCCTGGAGCGCAGGGGGGAATCAGCCCCAGCATTTT. Its translation: CAWSAGGNQPQHF.

J is TRBJ2-5 and V is TRBV7-2, with 12 bases identical to TRBD2. Unmatched junction bases numbered 9, after V lost 5 bases and J lost 5 bases. The CDR3 length is 16 residues. CDR1 and CDR2 from the germline V gene are SGHTA and FQGNSA. CDR3 residues: CASSLASGGVWETQYF. For the CDR3, the DNA is TGTGCCAGCAGCCTCGCTAGCGGGGGGGTTTGGGAGACCCAGTACTTC.

Only a few counts were recorded for this clone. Here the CDR3 reads CASSLDSLTYEQYF. The CDR3 bases are TGCGCCAGCAGCTTGGACAGTCTTACCTACGAGCAGTACTTC. The chain combines TRBV5-1 with TRBJ2-7, with D unresolved. The CDR3 length is 14 residues. V was trimmed by 0 bases and J by 2 bases, leaving 9 bases between them. Looked up from germline, CDR1 is SGHRS and CDR2 is YFSETQ.

The rearrangement links TRBV7-2 to TRBJ2-7, with D perhaps matching TRBD1 (7 bases). The CDR3 length is 14 residues. V was shortened by 5 bases and J by 5 bases, with 16 bases between the two germline ends. Germline V CDR1 and CDR2: SGHTA, FQGNSA. CDR3 amino acids: CASSPGLQGDEQYF. The CDR3, as DNA: TGTGCCAGCAGCCCGGGACTGCAGGGGGACGAGCAGTACTTC.

The chain is built from TRBV28 and TRBJ2-5, with TRBD2 identical over 10 bases. The CDR3 contains 15 residues. Germline values: CDR1 MDHEN, CDR2 SYDVKM. With V trimmed by 2 bases and J by 3 bases, 3 bases remained unmatched. CDR3 in DNA: TGTGCCAGCAGTTTAATCACTAGCGGGAAAGAGACCCAGTACTTC. Translated, it gives CASSLITSGKETQYF.

The J gene is TRBJ2-7, the V gene TRBV30; TRBD1 is a possible D gene (5 bases). Germline CDR1 reads GTSNPN; CDR2 reads SVGIG (reference sequence). V dropped 4 bases and J dropped 4 bases, with 17 bases sitting between them. This CDR3 comprises 14 residues. CDR3 nucleotides: TGTGCCTGGACGCAACGTGTAGGGGTTTACGAGCAGTACTTC. Translating it yields CAWTQRVGVYEQYF.